The 5 T cell receptor beta chains below all came from one sample that was sequenced in a study of blood T cell repertoires in COVID-19. Measured with immunoSEQ multiplex PCR; TCRdb has only the in-frame clones, and not every one. In the table there are fewer than 75,000 clones, about four fifths of which are singletons. Sample: peripheral blood. The receptors come from a woman aged 55-69 years with acute or convalescent COVID-19.

Only a few counts were recorded for this clone. The genes are TRBV10-3 and TRBJ2-1, with 8 nucleotides matching TRBD1. There are 15 residues in the CDR3. V was clipped by 6 bases and J by 10 bases; unmatched bases: 14. Per germline, CDR1 ENHRY and CDR2 SYGVKD. The CDR3 DNA follows: TGTGCCATCAGCCCCGGGACAGGTCTGGGAGGCGAGCAGTTCTTC. This encodes CAISPGTGLGGEQFF.

The chain uses TRBV11-2 and TRBJ2-2, with TRBD1 identical over 7 bases. CDR3 size: 15 residues. Germline values: CDR1 SGHAT, CDR2 FQNNGV. V lost 6 bases to trimming and J lost 8 bases; unmatched junction nucleotides: 12. In nucleotides, the CDR3 is TGTGCCAGCAGGATGACAGGGTTGCGGTCGGGGGAGCTGTTTTTT. Translation: CASRMTGLRSGELFF.

The J gene is TRBJ1-1, the V gene TRBV18; D remains unclear. CDR3 length: 15 amino acids. Germline V gene lookup returns CDR1 KGHSH and CDR2 LQKENI. V shed 1 base and J shed 1 base, with 10 bases lying between them. In nucleotides, the CDR3 is TGTGCCAGCTCACCACTTGATTCGGGGAACACTGAAGCTTTCTTT. This sequence encodes CASSPLDSGNTEAFF. The full variable domain, with the rest looked up from reference TRBV18 and TRBJ1-1, is NAGVMQNPRHLVRRRGQEARLRCSPMKGHSHVYWYRQLPEEGLKFMVYLQKENIIDESGMPKERFSAEFPKEGPSILRIQQVVRGDSAAYFCASSPLDSGNTEAFFGQGTRLTVV.

The chain joins TRBV9 to TRBJ1-6, with 7 bases lining up with TRBD1. This CDR3 spans 17 amino acids. CDR1 is SGDLS and CDR2 is YYNGEE in the germline V gene. V trimming: 2 bases; J trimming: 5 bases; junction bases outside the gene matches: 10. For the CDR3, the DNA is TGTGCCAGCAGCGTGGGACAGCTTTTTTCACATAATTCACCCCTCCACTTT. This gives the protein CASSVGQLFSHNSPLHF.

There are a few counts of this clone. This sequence joins TRBV6-5 and TRBJ1-1; D gene ambiguous. CDR3 length equals 11 residues. Trimming removed 7 bases from V and 0 bases from J, with 3 bases in between. Germline V CDR1 and CDR2: MNHEY, SVGAGI. The CDR3 region is CASKLNTEAFF. CDR3 in DNA: TGTGCCAGCAAGCTGAACACTGAAGCTTTCTTT.